These 19 T cell receptor beta chains share one sample of origin, sequenced in a study of OX40 agonist ivuxolimab in advanced cancers. Only in-frame clones appear in the TCRdb table, and some are missing; sequencing was by immunoSEQ multiplex PCR. The sample lists more than 85,000 clones; 87% were seen once. Material: CD4+ or CD8+ T cells sorted from blood, obtained in a trial of the OX40 agonist ivuxolimab. Every receptor here comes from an adult with an advanced solid tumor such as melanoma, head and neck, liver or kidney cancer.

The chain employs TRBV6-1 and TRBJ1-4, with 7 bases matching TRBD1. V was pared by 1 base and J by 7 bases, with 0 bases of the junction left unmatched. The CDR3 is made up of 13 amino acids. CDR1 and CDR2 (germline): MNHNS, SASEGT. The CDR3 coding sequence is TGTGCCAGCAGTGAAGACAGGGGTGAAAAACTGTTTTTT. This gives the protein CASSEDRGEKLFF.

The rearrangement joins TRBV6-5 to TRBJ2-7; 8 nucleotides line up with TRBD1. CDR1 and CDR2 from the germline V gene are MNHEY and SVGAGI. The CDR3 is made up of 13 amino acids. The ends lost 6 bases at V and 3 bases at J; junction bases unmatched: 4. In nucleotides, the CDR3 is TGTGCCAGCAGGCGACAGGGGATCTACGAGCAGTACTTC. This codes for CASRRQGIYEQYF.

A remark on this clone: Germline and junction disagree at one end, which may indicate a read error. The chain joins TRBV5-1 to TRBJ2-7; the D gene is possibly TRBD2 (5 bases). Germline lookup yields CDR1 SGHRS and CDR2 YFSETQ. This CDR3 contains 15 residues. This CDR3 is CASSFGGPLHYERYF. For the CDR3, the DNA is TGCGCCAGCAGCTTCGGAGGACCCCTCCACTACGAGCGGTACTTC.

In its sample, this clone was seen a few times. This chain uses TRBV28 with TRBJ1-4; TRBD1 agrees at 10 bases. There are 14 residues in the CDR3. J was trimmed by 10 bases and V by 5 bases; bases with no gene match: 7. The germline V gene encodes CDR1 MDHEN and CDR2 SYDVKM. The CDR3 nucleotides read TGTGCCAGCAGTCTGGGACAGGGGACGGGAAAACTGTTTTTT. It codes for CASSLGQGTGKLFF. The full variable domain, rest sourced from reference TRBV28 and TRBJ1-4, is DVKVTQSSRYLVKRTGEKVFLECVQDMDHENMFWYRQDPGLGLRLIYFSYDVKMKEKGDIPEGYSVSREKKERFSLILESASTNQTSMYLCASSLGQGTGKLFFGSGTQLSVL.

The V and J genes are TRBV7-8 and TRBJ1-2; 7 nucleotides align to TRBD1. The CDR3 covers 13 residues. Looked up from germline, CDR1 is SGHVS and CDR2 is FQNEAQ. V was clipped by 5 bases and J by 7 bases; unmatched bases: 7. This chain's CDR3 is CASSPDRASGYTF. As DNA, the CDR3 is TGTGCCAGCAGCCCAGACAGGGCCTCTGGCTACACCTTC.

This clone was recorded once. The rearrangement uses TRBV5-1 and TRBJ2-3; the D gene is possibly TRBD2 (6 bases). CDR3 length equals 12 residues. Germline CDR1 is SGHRS and CDR2 is YFSETQ. V dropped 7 bases and J dropped 5 bases, with 11 bases sitting between them. CDR3 sequence: CASGGYGDTQYF. The CDR3 DNA follows: TGCGCCAGCGGAGGGTATGGAGATACGCAGTATTTT.

The chain joins TRBV4-3 to TRBJ1-4, with no clear D. The ends were cut back, 4 bases at V and 0 bases at J, with 15 bases in the middle. This CDR3 has 17 amino acids. CDR1 is LGHNA and CDR2 is YSLEER in the germline V gene. CDR3 sequence reads: CASSPDPRPATNEKLFF. CDR3 nucleotides: TGCGCCAGCAGCCCGGATCCCCGACCGGCAACTAATGAAAAACTGTTTTTT.

The genes are TRBV5-4 and TRBJ1-5, with 7 bases that match TRBD1. This CDR3 contains 17 residues. Germline assignment: CDR1 SGHNT and CDR2 YYREEE (reference sequence). V lost 2 bases to trimming and J lost 6 bases; unmatched junction nucleotides: 14. The CDR3 nucleotides read TGTGCCAGCAGCTTCTCAGGGGGAACAGGGGATGGTCAGCCCCAGCATTTT. Its protein is CASSFSGGTGDGQPQHF.

This sequence joins TRBV9 and TRBJ2-6; the D is unclear. Germline V gene data show CDR1 as SGDLS and CDR2 as YYNGEE. Trimming removed 1 base at V and 0 bases at J, with 5 bases between. This CDR3 is 15 amino acids long. The CDR3 DNA follows: TGTGCCAGCAGCGTACTTATCTCTGGGGCCAACGTCCTGACTTTC. Residues: CASSVLISGANVLTF.

The chain has TRBV6-1 and TRBJ2-3; D possibly uses TRBD1 or TRBD2 (6 bases each). CDR1 MNHNS and CDR2 SASEGT come from the germline V gene. Deletions cut 1 base from V and 10 bases from J, with 9 bases between. The CDR3 sequence is 12 residues long. CDR3 sequence reads: CASSEVGGSQYF. CDR3 DNA: TGTGCCAGCAGTGAAGTGGGGGGCTCGCAGTATTTT.

This chain joins TRBV6-1 and TRBJ1-5; D is uncertain. The CDR3 sequence is 14 residues long. CDR1 is MNHNS and CDR2 is SASEGT in the germline V gene. Trimming removed 5 bases at V and 0 bases at J, with 8 bases between. This CDR3 is CASSIHGSNQPQHF. As DNA, the CDR3 is TGTGCCAGCAGTATTCACGGTAGCAATCAGCCCCAGCATTTT.

J is TRBJ2-7 and V is TRBV4-1; D might be TRBD1 or TRBD2, each matching 7 bases. CDR3 length equals 13 residues. The germline V gene has CDR1 MGHRA and CDR2 YSYEKL. The V gene lost 2 bases and the J gene lost 5 bases, with 10 bases spanning the gap. CDR3 region: CASSQQGGNEQYF. CDR3 coding DNA: TGCGCCAGCAGCCAACAGGGGGGGAACGAGCAGTACTTC.

CDR3 sequence (DNA): TGTGCCAGCTCACCACCACTCGGAGAAGACTATAGCAATCAGCCCCAGCATTTT. The encoded protein is CASSPPLGEDYSNQPQHF. V usage is TRBV18 and J usage is TRBJ1-5; D gene unclear. This CDR3 comprises 18 residues. Looked up from germline, CDR1 is KGHSH and CDR2 is LQKENI. The V and J ends lost 0 bases and 0 bases respectively, with 15 bases between them.

V and J are TRBV7-6 and TRBJ2-3; 7 bases align to TRBD1. The germline CDR1 and CDR2 sequences are SGHVS and FNYEAQ. Trimming removed 5 bases from V and 1 base from J; junction bases left unmatched: 6. The CDR3 loop spans 15 amino acids. The DNA for the CDR3 is TGTGCCAGCAGCCTTCGACAGGGTGGCACAGATACGCAGTATTTT. It codes for CASSLRQGGTDTQYF. Using reference TRBV7-6 and TRBJ2-3 for the parts outside the CDR3, the full variable domain is GAGVSQSPRYKVTKRGQDVALRCDPISGHVSLYWYRQALGQGPEFLTYFNYEAQQDKSGLPNDRFSAERPEGSISTLTIQRTEQRDSAMYRCASSLRQGGTDTQYFGPGTRLTVL.

The chain combines TRBV4-3 with TRBJ2-7; TRBD2 is a possible D gene (5 bases). Germline assignment: CDR1 LGHNA and CDR2 YSLEER. CDR3 length equals 14 residues. V lost 0 bases and J 5 bases, leaving 11 bases between the germline ends. CDR3 sequence reads: CASSQEGYGDEQYF. The CDR3 nucleotides read TGCGCCAGCAGCCAAGAAGGGTACGGGGACGAGCAGTACTTC.

The sample holds a few counts of this clone. The rearrangement links TRBV6-5 to TRBJ1-1; 7 nucleotides align to TRBD1. Trimming took 2 bases from V and 8 from J; bases not matched to a gene: 5. CDR1 is MNHEY, CDR2 SVGAGI, per germline. The CDR3 contains 13 residues. CDR3 protein: CASSYPGTEEAFF. DNA of the CDR3: TGTGCCAGCAGTTACCCTGGGACAGAAGAAGCTTTCTTT.

This clone has only a few counts. The chain joins TRBV2 to TRBJ1-5; D gene uncertain. The CDR3 totals 13 residues. Between the trimmed V and J ends, which lost 11 bases and 7 bases, there was a span of 18 bases. Germline CDR1 and CDR2: SNHLY and FYNNEI. The CDR3 is CAGATEREQPQHF. The CDR3 DNA reads as TGTGCCGGAGCGACGGAAAGGGAGCAGCCCCAGCATTTT.

The J gene is TRBJ1-3, the V gene TRBV5-4; TRBD1 is a possible D gene (6 bases). The CDR3 is made up of 20 amino acids. V was cut by 0 bases and J by 0 bases, with 22 bases left in between. The germline V gene has CDR1 SGHNT and CDR2 YYREEE (reference sequence). CDR3 in amino acids: CASSLGVFAAGAGSGNTIYF. DNA of the CDR3: TGTGCCAGCAGCTTGGGGGTTTTCGCGGCGGGGGCAGGCTCTGGAAACACCATATATTTT.

The chain employs TRBV9 and TRBJ1-2; D is unresolved. V was shortened by 4 bases and J by 8 bases, with 12 bases between the two germline ends. The CDR3 consists of 12 residues. In germline, CDR1 is SGDLS, CDR2 YYNGEE. The CDR3 coding sequence is TGTGCCAGCAGCACTCGGACGGGCGGCTACACCTTC. It codes for CASSTRTGGYTF.